Sequencing of this T cell receptor beta chain was carried out in a study of response to subunit inactivated influenza vaccine. About this clonotype: Its antigen remains unknown.

Overall study findings and caveats: With each seasonal influenza vaccination, the authors suggested, few new T cells are recruited.

Each CDR3 protein gets one entry after TCRdb re-called the RT-PCR reads with MiXCR. In the table there are 450,000 to 600,000 distinct CDR3 sequences, about 17% of which are singletons. The sequenced sample was CD4+ T cells sorted from PBMCs, obtained about 24 months after vaccination. The source of this sequence is a man aged 45-69 years who received an inactivated influenza vaccine.

The CDR3 DNA is TGTGCCAGCAGTTTAAGGGGAATCTCTGAAGCTTTCTTT. Protein: CASSLRGISEAFF. The V call is TRBV12-3 or TRBV12-4, the J call TRBJ1-1, with D perhaps matching TRBD1 (5 bases). V was pared by 2 bases and J by 6 bases, with 10 bases between. This CDR3 region has 13 residues.